This entry lists 8 T cell receptor beta chains sequenced from one sample in a study of CD4 and CD8 cells across lung adenocarcinoma regions. TCRdb analysed the PCR reads with MiXCR anew, one entry per CDR3 protein. The table lists around 19,000 distinct CDR3 sequences, around half of them singletons. Material for sequencing was CD8+ T cells from the center of a lung tumor. Receptor source: a female donor with lung adenocarcinoma. The CD4 and CD8 labels of this study may be unreliable.

This clonotype was observed at least ten times. The rearrangement links TRBV27 to TRBJ2-5, with 10 bases aligning to TRBD1. V shed 2 bases, J shed 7 bases, and the junction held 4 bases outside the gene matches. The CDR3 totals 14 residues. The germline V gene has CDR1 MNHEY and CDR2 SMNVEV (reference sequence). The CDR3 is CASSLGTGVRTQYF. The CDR3 DNA follows: TGTGCCAGCAGTTTAGGGACAGGGGTTAGGACCCAGTACTTC.

In the case of this clonotype: The junction departs from germline at one end; a sequencing error may be responsible. The rearrangement joins TRBV12-3 or TRBV12-4 to TRBJ2-3, with TRBD2 matching 8 bases. This CDR3 has 15 residues. The CDR3 DNA sequence: TGTGGCGGGGGGTTCGGGGGTAGCGGCAAAGATACCCAGTATTTT. It is translated as CGGGFGGSGKDTQYF.

The gene calls are TRBV6-1 and TRBJ1-2; weak D call: TRBD1 (6 bases). The V and J ends lost 3 bases and 4 bases respectively, with 12 bases between them. The CDR3 contains 14 residues. From germline, CDR1 is MNHNS and CDR2 SASEGT. CDR3 sequence: CASSETGATYGYTF. DNA of the CDR3: TGTGCCAGCAGTGAGACAGGTGCAACCTATGGCTACACCTTC.

J is TRBJ2-3 and V is TRBV10-1; tentatively, D is TRBD2 (6 bases). The length of the CDR3 is 14 residues. Deletions cut 4 bases from V and 5 bases from J, with 13 bases between. Germline loops: CDR1 WNHNN, CDR2 SYGVQD (reference sequence). In DNA form, the CDR3 reads TGCGCCAGCAGTGGGCAGCGGGCCAAAGATACGCAGTATTTT. Amino acids: CASSGQRAKDTQYF.

This clonotype was observed a few times. V is TRBV30 and J is TRBJ2-1; possibly TRBD1 or TRBD2 for D (5 bases each). Trimming took off 2 bases at V and 1 base at J, with 21 bases between the two ends. Germline V gives CDR1 GTSNPN, CDR2 SVGIG (reference sequence). The CDR3 consists of 18 residues. DNA for the CDR3: TGTGCCTGGAGTCCCCGGTCCGGGACGGCCTTTTCCTACAATGAGCAGTTCTTC. Translating it yields CAWSPRSGTAFSYNEQFF.

This clonotype was found many times. The chain combines TRBV4-1 with TRBJ2-1, with 13 bases lining up with TRBD2. This CDR3 contains 21 residues. Germline V gives CDR1 MGHRA, CDR2 YSYEKL. V lost 0 bases, J lost 4 bases, and 15 bases stayed unmatched. DNA for the CDR3: TGCGCCAGCAGCCAAGAAGGAGGACTAGCGGGAGAGGGGGGTATATACAATGAGCAGTTCTTC. It encodes CASSQEGGLAGEGGIYNEQFF.

This clonotype ranks as large (0.1 to 1%). This sequence joins TRBV6-1 and TRBJ2-7, with 11 bases aligning to TRBD2. CDR3 size: 15 residues. Germline loops: CDR1 MNHNS, CDR2 SASEGT. After removal of 6 bases from V and 1 base from J, the junction contained 5 bases not matched to a gene. The CDR3 nucleotides are TGTGCCAGCAGAAGACTAGCGGGGTTTTCCTACGAGCAGTACTTC. This sequence encodes CASRRLAGFSYEQYF.

Notes on this clonotype: The junction departs from the called germline gene at one end, perhaps through a read error. The chain combines TRBV10-3 with TRBJ2-1, with 16 bases aligning to TRBD2. This CDR3 is built from 14 residues. Germline assignment: CDR1 ENHRY and CDR2 SYGVKD. In DNA, the CDR3 is TGTGCCACAATGGGACTAGCGGGAGGGGATGAGCAGCTCTTC. Protein product: CATMGLAGGDEQLF.